This T cell receptor beta chain was observed in a study of blood T cells in healthy people across ages. Study findings and constraints: Total diversity from one million sequenced T cells was likely underestimated. Long-lived donors carried more naive CD4+ cells and greater diversity than aged donors.

Primers used in a second PCR of about 6 to 12 cycles were a sample-barcoded 5' primer and a J-beta primer mix. TCRdb reprocessed the 5' RACE reads with MiXCR, giving one entry per CDR3 protein. The sample has about 600,000 distinct CDR3 sequences, roughly 48% seen once. Remarks on this clonotype: Antigen specificity is unknown.

The source of this sequence is a man aged 80 or over in good health. The sequencing sample was made of blood.

CDR3 in DNA: TGTGCCAGCAGTTTGGCCCGGATTGAGTCTGAGCAGTTCTTC. Protein product: CASSLARIESEQFF. J is TRBJ2-1 and V is TRBV28; no clear D. The germline V and J ends were trimmed by 3 bases and 9 bases, with 15 bases remaining between them. The germline CDR1 and CDR2 sequences are MDHEN and SYDVKM. This CDR3 has 14 residues.